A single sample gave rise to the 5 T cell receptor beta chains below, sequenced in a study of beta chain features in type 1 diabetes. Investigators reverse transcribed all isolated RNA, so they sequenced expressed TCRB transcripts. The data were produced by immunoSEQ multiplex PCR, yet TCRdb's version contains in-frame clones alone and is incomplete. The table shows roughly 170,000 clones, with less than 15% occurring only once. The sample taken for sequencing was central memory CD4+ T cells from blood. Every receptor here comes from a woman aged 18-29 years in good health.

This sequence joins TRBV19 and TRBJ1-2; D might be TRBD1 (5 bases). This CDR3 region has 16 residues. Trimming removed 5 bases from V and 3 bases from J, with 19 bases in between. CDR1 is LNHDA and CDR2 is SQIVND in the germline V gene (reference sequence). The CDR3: CASSRSIGREDYGYTF. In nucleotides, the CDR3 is TGTGCCAGTAGTCGGTCAATCGGCAGGGAGGACTATGGCTACACCTTC.

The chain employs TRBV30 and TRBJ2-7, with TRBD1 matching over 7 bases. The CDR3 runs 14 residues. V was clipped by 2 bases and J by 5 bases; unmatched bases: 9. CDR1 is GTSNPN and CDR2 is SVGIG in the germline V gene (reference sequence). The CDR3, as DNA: TGTGCCTGGAGTAGACAGGGTCTTTTGGACGAGCAGTACTTC. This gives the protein CAWSRQGLLDEQYF.

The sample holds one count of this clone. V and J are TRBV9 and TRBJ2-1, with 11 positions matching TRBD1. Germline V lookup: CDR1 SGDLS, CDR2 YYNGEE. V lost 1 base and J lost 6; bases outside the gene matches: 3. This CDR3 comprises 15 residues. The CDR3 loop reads CASSVSGQGVNEQFF. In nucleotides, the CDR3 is TGTGCCAGCAGCGTATCGGGACAGGGGGTCAATGAGCAGTTCTTC.

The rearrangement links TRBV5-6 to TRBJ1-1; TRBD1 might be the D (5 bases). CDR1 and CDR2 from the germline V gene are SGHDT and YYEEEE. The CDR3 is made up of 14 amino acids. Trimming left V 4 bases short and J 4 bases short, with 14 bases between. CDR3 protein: CASSLGGFSTEAFF. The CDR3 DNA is TGTGCCAGCAGCCTCGGGGGTTTCTCCACTGAAGCTTTCTTT.

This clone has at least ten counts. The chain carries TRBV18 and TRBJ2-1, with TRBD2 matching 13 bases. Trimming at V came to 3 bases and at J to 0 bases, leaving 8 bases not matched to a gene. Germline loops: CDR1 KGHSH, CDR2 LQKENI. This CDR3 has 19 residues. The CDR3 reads CASSPGTSGKGVSYNEQFF. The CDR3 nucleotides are TGTGCCAGCTCACCCGGGACTAGCGGGAAGGGGGTCTCCTACAATGAGCAGTTCTTC.